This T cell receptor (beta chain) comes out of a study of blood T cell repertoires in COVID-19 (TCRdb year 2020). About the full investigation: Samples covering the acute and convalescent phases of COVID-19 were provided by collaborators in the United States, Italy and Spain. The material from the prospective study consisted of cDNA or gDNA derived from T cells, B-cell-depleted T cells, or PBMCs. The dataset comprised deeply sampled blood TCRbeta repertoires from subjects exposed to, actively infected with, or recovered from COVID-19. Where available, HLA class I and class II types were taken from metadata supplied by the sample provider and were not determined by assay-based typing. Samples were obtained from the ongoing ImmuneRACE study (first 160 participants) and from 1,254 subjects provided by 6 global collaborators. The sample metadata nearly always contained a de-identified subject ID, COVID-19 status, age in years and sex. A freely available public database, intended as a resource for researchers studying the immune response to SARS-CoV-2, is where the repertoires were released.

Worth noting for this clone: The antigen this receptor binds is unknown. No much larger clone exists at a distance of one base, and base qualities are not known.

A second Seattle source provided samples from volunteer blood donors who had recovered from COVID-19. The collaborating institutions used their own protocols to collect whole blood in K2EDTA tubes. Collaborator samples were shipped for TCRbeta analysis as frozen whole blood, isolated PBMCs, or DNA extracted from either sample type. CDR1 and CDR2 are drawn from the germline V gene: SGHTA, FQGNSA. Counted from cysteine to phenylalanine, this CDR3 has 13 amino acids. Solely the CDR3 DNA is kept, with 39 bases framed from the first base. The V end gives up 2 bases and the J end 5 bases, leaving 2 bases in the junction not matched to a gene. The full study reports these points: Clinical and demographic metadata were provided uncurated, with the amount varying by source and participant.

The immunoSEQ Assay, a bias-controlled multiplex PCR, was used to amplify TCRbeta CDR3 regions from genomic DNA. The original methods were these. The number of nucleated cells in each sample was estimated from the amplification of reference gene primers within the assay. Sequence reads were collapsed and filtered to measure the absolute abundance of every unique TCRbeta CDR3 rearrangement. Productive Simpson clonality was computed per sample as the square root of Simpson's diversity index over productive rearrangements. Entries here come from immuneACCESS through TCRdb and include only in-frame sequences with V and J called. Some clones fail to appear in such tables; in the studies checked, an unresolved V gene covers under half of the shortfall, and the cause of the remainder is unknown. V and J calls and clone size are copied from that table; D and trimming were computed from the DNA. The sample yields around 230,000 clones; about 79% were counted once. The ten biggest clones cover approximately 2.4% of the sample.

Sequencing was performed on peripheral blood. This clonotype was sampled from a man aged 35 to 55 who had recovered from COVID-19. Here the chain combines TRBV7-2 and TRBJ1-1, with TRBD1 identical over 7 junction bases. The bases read TGTGCCAGCAGCTTAAACAGGGGTACTGAAGCTTTCTTT. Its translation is CASSLNRGTEAFF.